This record looks at one T cell receptor beta chain sequence and its context. The data were taken from a study of blood T cell repertoires in COVID-19. Per the authors' pipeline: From reference gene primer amplification, estimates of nucleated cell counts were derived. Using immunoSEQ multiplex PCR, the repertoire was profiled, and TCRdb retains in-frame clones only, with some absent. For V, J and clone size, that table is used; D and trimming come from the DNA. Of roughly 300,000 clones in the sample, 70% to 85% were seen once. This CDR3 spans 14 amino acids. V lost 1 base and J lost 13, with 17 bases in between. Germline assignment: CDR1 SEHNR and CDR2 FQNEAQ (reference sequence).

This sequence originates from a human donor with COVID-19, enrolled during active disease. The donor label of this sample is uncertain. The sequenced sample consisted of peripheral blood. The rearrangement links TRBV7-9 to TRBJ2-1; maybe TRBD1 (6 bases). CDR3 protein: CASSLDPNRAVQFF. The CDR3 DNA reads TGTGCCAGCAGCTTAGATCCCAACAGGGCAGTTCAGTTCTTC.